This T cell receptor beta chain emerged from a study of CD8 T cells in ankylosing spondylitis. At least ten counts were recorded for this clonotype. Its antigen is unidentified. Study observations and caveats: There was reportedly significant enrichment of clones that were disease-linked in matched ankylosing spondylitis synovial fluid. A TCR beta motif made of eight highly homologous variants seemed typical of ankylosing spondylitis blood.

Quantitative barcoded 5'-RACE was used to prepare TCR beta libraries. From the 5' RACE reads, TCRdb called clonotypes with MiXCR, one entry per CDR3 protein. The table lists 200,000 to 300,000 distinct CDR3 sequences, roughly 8.6% of them singletons. V shed 0 bases, J shed 5 bases, and the junction held 1 base outside the gene matches. The CDR3 is 13 residues long. Per germline, CDR1 SGDLS and CDR2 YYNGEE. The sequencing input was blood, either unsorted or a sorted T cell fraction (not recorded which). The V and J genes are TRBV9 and TRBJ2-7, with 8 bases lining up with TRBD1. This receptor was identified in a male donor with ankylosing spondylitis or in good health (not recorded which). The CDR3 nucleotides are TGTGCCAGCAGCGTAGCAGGGGGCAACGAGCAGTACTTC. Translated: CASSVAGGNEQYF.